Below are 10 T cell receptor beta chains sequenced from a single sample in a study of cytomegalovirus exposure and HLA in healthy donors. The PCR used 60 Vbeta and 13 Jbeta primers. The method was immunoSEQ multiplex PCR; TCRdb's version includes in-frame clones alone and lacks a portion of them. The data show about 160,000 clones, 77% seen once. Sequencing was performed on PBMCs. The receptors derive from a woman aged 25 to 39 in good health and CMV-seronegative.

The chain recombines TRBV7-3 with TRBJ1-1, with no clear D. V was cut by 2 bases and J by 3 bases, with 7 bases left in between. This CDR3 contains 13 residues. Per the germline V gene, CDR1 is SGHTA and CDR2 is FQGTGA. The CDR3 DNA reads as TGTGCCAGCAGCTTATCTGCGCACACTGAAGCTTTCTTT. This encodes CASSLSAHTEAFF.

The chain has TRBV7-2 and TRBJ2-7, with 7 bases matching TRBD1. The germline V gene has CDR1 SGHTA and CDR2 FQGNSA. This CDR3 contains 15 residues. The J segment lost 4 bases and the V segment lost 5 bases, leaving 11 bases of the junction unmatched. CDR3 sequence reads: CASSAFRQGSYEQYF. In DNA, the CDR3 is TGTGCCAGCAGCGCGTTCCGACAGGGTTCGTACGAGCAGTACTTC.

The chain uses TRBV28 and TRBJ1-4, with no clear D. V dropped 5 bases and J dropped 0 bases, with 10 bases sitting between them. This CDR3 is 15 amino acids long. Germline V lookup: CDR1 MDHEN, CDR2 SYDVKM. CDR3 sequence reads: CASSITTATNEKLFF. The CDR3 DNA sequence: TGTGCCAGCAGTATCACAACCGCAACTAATGAAAAACTGTTTTTT. Full variable domain (outside the CDR3, taken from reference TRBV28 and TRBJ1-4): DVKVTQSSRYLVKRTGEKVFLECVQDMDHENMFWYRQDPGLGLRLIYFSYDVKMKEKGDIPEGYSVSREKKERFSLILESASTNQTSMYLCASSITTATNEKLFFGSGTQLSVL.

The chain recombines TRBV2 with TRBJ1-1; possibly TRBD1 for D (5 bases). Germline assignment: CDR1 SNHLY and CDR2 FYNNEI. The V end was cut by 0 bases, the J end by 1 base, with 9 bases between. The length of the CDR3 is 15 residues. For the CDR3, the DNA is TGTGCCAGCAGTGAAGCGCCCAGGGCGAACACTGAAGCTTTCTTT. Residues: CASSEAPRANTEAFF.

The chain has TRBV11-2 and TRBJ2-1; 8 positions agree with TRBD2. Germline loops: CDR1 SGHAT, CDR2 FQNNGV. CDR3 length: 15 residues. The ends lost 3 bases at V and 7 bases at J; junction bases unmatched: 8. The CDR3 sequence: CASSLGLVKGNEQFF. In DNA, the CDR3 is TGTGCCAGCAGCTTGGGACTAGTTAAGGGGAATGAGCAGTTCTTC.

The rearrangement uses TRBV5-1 and TRBJ1-6; D is uncertain. The V gene lost 0 bases and the J gene lost 9 bases, with 10 bases spanning the gap. Germline loops: CDR1 SGHRS, CDR2 YFSETQ. CDR3 length equals 14 residues. CDR3 region: CASSLGPRGSPLHF. Here the CDR3 DNA reads TGCGCCAGCAGCTTGGGTCCCAGAGGTTCACCCCTCCACTTT.

CDR3 coding DNA: TGTGCCAGCAGCCCCGATAGTACCTACGAGCAGTACTTC. It codes for CASSPDSTYEQYF. V usage is TRBV7-6 and J usage is TRBJ2-7; D unclear. The V and J ends lost 5 bases and 2 bases respectively, with 10 bases between them. This CDR3 spans 13 amino acids. CDR1 is SGHVS and CDR2 is FNYEAQ in the germline V gene.

The V and J genes are TRBV4-2 and TRBJ2-5; 8 nucleotides align to TRBD2. The CDR3 has 17 amino acids. The germline gives CDR1 LGHNA, CDR2 YNFKEQ. J lost 1 base, V lost 3 bases, and 10 bases had no gene match. CDR3 DNA sequence: TGTGCCAGCAGCCAGGTTTCGAGCGGGGGCGGCCAAGAGACCCAGTACTTC. This translates into CASSQVSSGGGQETQYF.

V gene TRBV10-1 combines with J gene TRBJ2-7; 10 bases match TRBD2. The length of the CDR3 is 19 residues. Germline lookup yields CDR1 WNHNN and CDR2 SYGVQD (reference sequence). With V trimmed by 2 bases and J by 0 bases, 13 bases remained unmatched. The chain's CDR3 is CASSEPGVASGRFSYEQYF. The DNA for the CDR3 is TGCGCCAGCAGTGAGCCGGGTGTCGCTAGCGGGAGATTCTCCTACGAGCAGTACTTC.

This rearrangement joins TRBV18 to TRBJ2-7; a weak D match, TRBD2 (6 bases). The V gene's germline CDR1 is KGHSH and CDR2 LQKENI. The V end lost 3 bases, the J end lost 0 bases, and 12 bases lay between the germline ends. The CDR3 runs 15 residues. This CDR3 reads CASSPSGVSSYEQYF. The CDR3 nucleotides read TGTGCCAGCTCACCCTCGGGGGTGAGCTCCTACGAGCAGTACTTC.